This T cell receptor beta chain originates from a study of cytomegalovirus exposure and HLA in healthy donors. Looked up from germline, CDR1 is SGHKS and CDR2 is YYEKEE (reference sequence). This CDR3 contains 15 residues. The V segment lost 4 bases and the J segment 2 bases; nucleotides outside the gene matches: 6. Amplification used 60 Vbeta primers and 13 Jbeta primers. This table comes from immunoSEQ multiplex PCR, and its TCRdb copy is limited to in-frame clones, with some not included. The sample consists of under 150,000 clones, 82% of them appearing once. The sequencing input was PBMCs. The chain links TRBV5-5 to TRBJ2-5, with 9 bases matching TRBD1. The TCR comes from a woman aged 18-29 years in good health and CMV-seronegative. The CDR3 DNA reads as TGTGCCAGCAGCCGGACAGGGGAGAGACAAGAGACCCAGTACTTC. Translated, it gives CASSRTGERQETQYF.